The clone carrying this T cell receptor (beta chain) was counted ten times or more. Time point: after trial treatment. As to treatment: LDRT plus nivolumab, ipilimumab, low-dose cyclophosphamide and aspirin (RACIN trial). The CDR3 has 15 residues. Germline trimming cut 7 bases from V and 5 bases from J; bases unmatched to any gene: 7. The data stem from a study of low-dose radiotherapy and immunotherapy resistance in tumors. Study context: Intravenously given cyclophosphamide 200 mg/m2 followed a two-week schedule that placed each dose one day before radiation and immunotherapy.

First-strand cDNA used TRAV- and TRBV-specific primers, covering alpha and beta chains. TCR amplification ran approximately 20 PCR cycles using constant-region and V-primer adapter primers. TCRdb ran MiXCR on the reads and lists one entry per CDR3 protein. The data contain about 39,000 distinct CDR3 sequences, less than 25% of them singletons. The sample in question was PBMCs, obtained after low-dose radiotherapy plus immunotherapy. The TCR comes from a female donor with ovarian cancer. The chain uses TRBV12-3 or TRBV12-4 and TRBJ2-2, with 10 bases aligning to TRBD2. The CDR3 is CASKIAGGGTGELFF. In nucleotides, the CDR3 is TGTGCCAGCAAAATAGCGGGGGGTGGGACCGGGGAGCTGTTTTTT.